This T cell receptor beta chain was sequenced in a study of T cell responses to AZD1222 COVID-19 vaccine. Study outcomes and limitations: The donors showed a predominance of white British ancestry and of females, with possible underestimation of clonal diversity.

This CDR3 contains 15 residues. Trimming removed 5 bases at V and 6 bases at J, with 20 bases between. Germline V lookup: CDR1 MDHEN, CDR2 SYDVKM. On this clone itself: As yet, its antigen is unknown.

The data were produced by immunoSEQ multiplex PCR, yet TCRdb's version contains in-frame clones alone and is incomplete. Altogether 120,000 or so clones are present, 92% being singletons, with the ten largest covering 1.1%. The receptor comes from an adult in good health. The J gene is TRBJ2-7, the V gene TRBV28; D not certain. The sequencing used peripheral blood, collected on day 0 of AZD1222 vaccination. This chain's CDR3 is CASSIRNTKGSEQYF. The CDR3 DNA sequence: TGTGCCAGCAGTATCCGGAACACCAAGGGCTCCGAGCAGTACTTC. The whole variable domain, filled in from reference TRBV28 and TRBJ2-7, reads DVKVTQSSRYLVKRTGEKVFLECVQDMDHENMFWYRQDPGLGLRLIYFSYDVKMKEKGDIPEGYSVSREKKERFSLILESASTNQTSMYLCASSIRNTKGSEQYFGPGTRLTVT.